What follows are 15 T cell receptor beta chains derived from one specimen sequenced in a study of cytomegalovirus exposure and HLA in healthy donors. PCR involved 60 Vbeta and 13 Jbeta primers. Sequenced by immunoSEQ multiplex PCR; TCRdb stores in-frame clones only, minus some. There are around 140,000 clones in the sample; roughly 77% occur only once, and 3% to 3.5% lies in the top ten. The source material was PBMCs. The receptors stem from a middle-aged man in good health and CMV-seronegative.

The genes are TRBV29-1 and TRBJ1-2; D is unresolved. Trimming took off 6 bases at V and 4 bases at J, with 15 bases between the two ends. The V gene's germline CDR1 is SQVTM and CDR2 ANQGSEA. The CDR3 consists of 13 residues. CDR3 DNA sequence: TGCAGCGTGTCGACTGGATTGGTCTATGGCTACACCTTC. Translation: CSVSTGLVYGYTF.

This clone was detected only a few times. The chain uses TRBV5-4 and TRBJ2-3; weak D call: TRBD2 (6 bases). Germline CDR1 is SGHNT and CDR2 is YYREEE (reference sequence). Trimming cost V 3 bases and J 1 base, with 15 bases left between them. The length of the CDR3 is 16 residues. The CDR3 bases are TGTGCCAGCAGCTCTGGGGGAGGCAGACGCACAGATACGCAGTATTTT. Amino acids: CASSSGGGRRTDTQYF.

The genes are TRBV7-2 and TRBJ2-5, with 9 bases identical to TRBD1. The junction had 7 bases not matched to a gene; V was cut back by 4 bases and J by 7 bases. This CDR3 is 14 amino acids long. CDR1 and CDR2 from the germline V gene are SGHTA and FQGNSA. The CDR3 reads CASSSPGQGSTQYF. CDR3 coding DNA: TGTGCCAGCAGCTCTCCGGGACAGGGATCGACCCAGTACTTC.

The chain combines TRBV6-1 with TRBJ1-1; D is possibly TRBD1 (6 bases). Trimming took 7 bases from V and 5 from J, leaving 14 bases between them. The germline gives CDR1 MNHNS, CDR2 SASEGT. This CDR3 comprises 13 residues. This CDR3 reads CASTQGKETEAFF. In DNA, the CDR3 is TGTGCCAGCACCCAGGGGAAGGAAACTGAAGCTTTCTTT.

CDR3 sequence: CASRARPNNYGYTF. In nucleotides, the CDR3 is TGTGCCAGTAGGGCCAGGCCGAATAACTATGGCTACACCTTC. V usage is TRBV19 and J usage is TRBJ1-2; D is unresolved. Germline V gene lookup returns CDR1 LNHDA and CDR2 SQIVND (reference sequence). This CDR3 is built from 14 residues. The V end lost 6 bases, the J end lost 1 base, and 12 bases lay between the germline ends.

Only a few counts were recorded for this clone. The chain couples TRBV5-6 to TRBJ1-6, with D possibly matching TRBD1 (6 bases). V lost 2 bases, J lost 7 bases, and 10 bases lay in between. The CDR3 sequence is 14 residues long. Germline CDR1 and CDR2: SGHDT and YYEEEE. CDR3: CASSLTTGNSPLHF. The CDR3 bases are TGTGCCAGCAGCTTAACGACAGGCAATTCACCCCTCCACTTT. The whole variable domain, remainder taken from reference TRBV5-6 and TRBJ1-6, is DAGVTQSPTHLIKTRGQQVTLRCSPKSGHDTVSWYQQALGQGPQFIFQYYEEEERQRGNFPDRFSGHQFPNYSSELNVNALLLGDSALYLCASSLTTGNSPLHFGNGTRLTVT.

This rearrangement joins TRBV18 to TRBJ1-1; D is uncertain. Between the trimmed V and J ends, which lost 6 bases and 3 bases, there was a span of 11 bases. This CDR3 is 13 amino acids long. CDR1 is KGHSH and CDR2 is LQKENI in the germline V gene. Written as DNA, the CDR3 is TGTGCCAGCTCCAAACTAGGCGACACTGAAGCTTTCTTT. Encoded protein: CASSKLGDTEAFF.

The genes are TRBV28 and TRBJ1-3; the D is unclear. Germline lookup yields CDR1 MDHEN and CDR2 SYDVKM. V lost 7 bases and J 3 bases, leaving 19 bases between the germline ends. The CDR3 is 16 residues long. CDR3 sequence: CASTSPGDAVGNTIYF. The CDR3 region has the DNA TGTGCCAGCACCTCGCCGGGAGACGCCGTTGGAAACACCATATATTTT.

The chain carries TRBV19 and TRBJ1-5; 9 bases agree with TRBD1. Germline-derived CDR1 and CDR2 are LNHDA and SQIVND (reference sequence). The CDR3 runs to 16 residues. With 9 bases clipped from V and 3 bases from J, the junction kept 12 bases outside the gene matches. CDR3 residues: CASTPTDRGDNQPQHF. The CDR3 coding sequence is TGTGCCAGCACCCCCACGGACAGGGGCGACAATCAGCCCCAGCATTTT.

The V and J genes are TRBV11-3 and TRBJ2-1, with 7 bases fitting TRBD2. The germline V gene encodes CDR1 SGHNT and CDR2 YENEEA. This CDR3 spans 15 amino acids. V dropped 1 base and J dropped 4; count of bases not matched to a gene: 4. CDR3 residues: CASSLGNGGYNEQFF. CDR3 bases: TGTGCCAGCAGCTTAGGGAACGGGGGGTACAATGAGCAGTTCTTC. Drawing the rest from reference TRBV11-3 and TRBJ2-1, the complete variable domain is EAGVVQSPRYKIIEKKQPVAFWCNPISGHNTLYWYLQNLGQGPELLIRYENEEAVDDSQLPKDRFSAERLKGVDSTLKIQPAELGDSAVYLCASSLGNGGYNEQFFGPGTRLTVL.

V gene TRBV19 combines with J gene TRBJ2-7, with 10 bases that match TRBD2. The V segment lost 3 bases and the J segment 4 bases; nucleotides outside the gene matches: 6. The length of the CDR3 is 15 residues. Germline-derived CDR1 and CDR2 are LNHDA and SQIVND (reference sequence). CDR3 DNA sequence: TGTGCCAGTAGTATTCTCTTAGCGGGGGGATACGAGCAGTACTTC. Translating gives CASSILLAGGYEQYF. The whole variable domain, remainder taken from reference TRBV19 and TRBJ2-7, is DGGITQSPKYLFRKEGQNVTLSCEQNLNHDAMYWYRQDPGQGLRLIYYSQIVNDFQKGDIAEGYSVSREKKESFPLTVTSAQKNPTAFYLCASSILLAGGYEQYFGPGTRLTVT.

The chain has TRBV6-5 and TRBJ2-7; TRBD1 agrees at 9 bases. V lost 2 bases to trimming and J lost 3 bases; unmatched junction nucleotides: 8. Germline CDR1 is MNHEY and CDR2 is SVGAGI. The CDR3 consists of 16 residues. CDR3 residues: CASSYREGTGLYEQYF. The CDR3 coding sequence is TGTGCCAGCAGTTACCGAGAAGGGACAGGGCTCTACGAGCAGTACTTC.

This clone was seen a few times. This chain connects TRBV6-5 to TRBJ1-4, with 12 bases aligning to TRBD1. The CDR3 is made up of 14 amino acids. J was trimmed by 8 bases and V by 6 bases; bases with no gene match: 4. CDR1 MNHEY and CDR2 SVGAGI come from the germline V gene. The CDR3, as DNA: TGTGCCAGCAGGGGACAGGGGGCCGGAGAAAAACTGTTTTTT. Amino acid sequence: CASRGQGAGEKLFF.

This rearrangement joins TRBV25-1 to TRBJ2-5; D is possibly TRBD1 (5 bases). This CDR3 is 13 amino acids long. Germline values: CDR1 MGHDK, CDR2 SYGVNS. Trimming cost V 5 bases and J 5 bases, with 12 bases left between them. This CDR3 reads CASSLGALETQYF. The CDR3 nucleotides are TGTGCCAGCAGTCTAGGGGCTTTGGAGACCCAGTACTTC.

J is TRBJ2-2 and V is TRBV28; 8 bases match TRBD2. V lost 7 bases and J lost 3; bases outside the gene matches: 19. Germline V gene data show CDR1 as MDHEN and CDR2 as SYDVKM. The CDR3 contains 19 residues. CDR3 protein: CASTASKGSGGPDTGELFF. The CDR3 DNA reads as TGTGCCAGCACCGCCTCTAAAGGGTCGGGGGGGCCGGACACCGGGGAGCTGTTTTTT.